This T cell receptor (beta chain) appears in the sequencing data of a study of patients and donors after allogeneic stem cell transplantation. TCRdb redid the calling of the RT-PCR reads with MiXCR, one entry per CDR3 protein. The sample shows around 150,000 distinct CDR3 sequences, approximately 31% of them seen only once. CDR1 SQVTM and CDR2 ANQGSEA come from the germline V gene. This CDR3 is 16 amino acids long. The J segment lost 0 bases and the V segment lost 1 base, leaving 4 bases of the junction unmatched. This clonotype originated in a human donor who was either an allogeneic HSCT recipient or a stem cell or donor lymphocyte infusion donor (not recorded which). It is not recorded whose cells these are; they may come from a transplant donor. The J gene is TRBJ2-1, the V gene TRBV29-1; the match to TRBD2 covers 9 bases. The sequenced sample consisted of blood, either unsorted or a sorted T cell fraction (not recorded which). CDR3: CSVEVFSGSSYNEQFF. The CDR3 DNA follows: TGCAGCGTTGAAGTTTTTAGCGGGAGCTCCTACAATGAGCAGTTCTTC.